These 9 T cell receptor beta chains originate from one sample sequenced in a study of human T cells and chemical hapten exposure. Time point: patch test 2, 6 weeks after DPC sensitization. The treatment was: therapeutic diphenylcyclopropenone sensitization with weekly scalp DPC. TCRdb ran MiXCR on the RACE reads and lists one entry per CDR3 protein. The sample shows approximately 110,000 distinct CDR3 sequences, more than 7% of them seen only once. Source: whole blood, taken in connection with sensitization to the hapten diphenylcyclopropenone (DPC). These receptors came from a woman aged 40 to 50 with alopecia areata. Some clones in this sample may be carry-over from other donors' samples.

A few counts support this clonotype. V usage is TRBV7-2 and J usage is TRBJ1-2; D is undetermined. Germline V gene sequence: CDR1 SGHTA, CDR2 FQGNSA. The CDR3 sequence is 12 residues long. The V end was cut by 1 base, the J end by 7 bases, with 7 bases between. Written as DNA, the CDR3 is TGTGCCAGCAGCTTAGGGAAGGTTGGCTACACCTTC. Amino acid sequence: CASSLGKVGYTF.

The CDR3 bases are TGTGCCAGCAGTCGTGGAAAAGCGGGCTCCTACGAGCAGTACTTC. This sequence encodes CASSRGKAGSYEQYF. The rearrangement uses TRBV6-5 and TRBJ2-7; tentative D call: TRBD2 (6 bases). The CDR3 contains 15 residues. Deletions cut 5 bases from V and 0 bases from J, with 14 bases between. Germline CDR1 and CDR2: MNHEY and SVGAGI.

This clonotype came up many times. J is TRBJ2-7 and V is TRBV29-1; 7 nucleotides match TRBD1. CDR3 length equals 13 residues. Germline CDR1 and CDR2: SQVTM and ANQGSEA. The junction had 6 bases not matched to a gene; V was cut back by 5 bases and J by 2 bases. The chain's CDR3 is CSVTDRIAYEQYF. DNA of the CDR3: TGCAGCGTTACGGACAGGATCGCCTACGAGCAGTACTTC.

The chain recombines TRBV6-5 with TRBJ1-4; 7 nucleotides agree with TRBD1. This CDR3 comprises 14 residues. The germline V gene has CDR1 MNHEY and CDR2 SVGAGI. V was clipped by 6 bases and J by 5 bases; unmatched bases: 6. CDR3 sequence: CASRPGGLNEKLFF. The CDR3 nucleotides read TGTGCCAGCAGACCAGGGGGATTGAATGAAAAACTGTTTTTT.

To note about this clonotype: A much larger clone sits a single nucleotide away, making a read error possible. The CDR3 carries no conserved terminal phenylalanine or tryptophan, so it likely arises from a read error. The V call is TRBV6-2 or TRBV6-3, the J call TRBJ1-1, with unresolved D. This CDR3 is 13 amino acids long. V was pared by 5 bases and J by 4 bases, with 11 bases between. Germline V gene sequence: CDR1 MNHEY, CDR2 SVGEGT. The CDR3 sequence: CASSEGRVTEAFL. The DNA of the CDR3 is TGTGCCAGCAGTGAGGGAAGGGTCACTGAAGCTTTCCTT.

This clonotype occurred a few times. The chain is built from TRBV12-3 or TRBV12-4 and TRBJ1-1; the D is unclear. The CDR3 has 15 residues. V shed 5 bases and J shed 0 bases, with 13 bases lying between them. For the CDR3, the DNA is TGTGCCAGCAGTCCCCTCCCGGGATTGAACACTGAAGCTTTCTTT. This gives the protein CASSPLPGLNTEAFF.

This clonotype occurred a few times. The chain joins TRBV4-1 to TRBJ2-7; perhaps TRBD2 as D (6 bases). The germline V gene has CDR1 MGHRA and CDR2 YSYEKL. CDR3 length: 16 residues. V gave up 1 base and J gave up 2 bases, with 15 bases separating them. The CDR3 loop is CASSQVPGLQTYEQYF. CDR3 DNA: TGCGCCAGCAGCCAAGTCCCGGGACTGCAGACCTACGAGCAGTACTTC.

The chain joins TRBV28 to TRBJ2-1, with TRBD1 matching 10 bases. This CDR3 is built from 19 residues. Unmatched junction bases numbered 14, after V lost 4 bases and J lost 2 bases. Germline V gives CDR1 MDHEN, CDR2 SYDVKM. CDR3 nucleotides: TGTGCCAGCAGTTCCTTCTCCGGGACAGGGGTTGGAACCTACAATGAGCAGTTCTTC. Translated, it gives CASSSFSGTGVGTYNEQFF.

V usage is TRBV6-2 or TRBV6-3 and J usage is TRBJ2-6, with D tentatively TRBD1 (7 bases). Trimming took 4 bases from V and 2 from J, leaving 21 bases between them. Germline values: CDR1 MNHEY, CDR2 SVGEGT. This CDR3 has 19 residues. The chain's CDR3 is CASSSQGLTGRPGANVLTF. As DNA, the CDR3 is TGTGCCAGCAGTTCCCAAGGGTTGACAGGGAGGCCTGGGGCCAACGTCCTGACTTTC.